This T cell receptor (beta chain) stems from a study of cytomegalovirus exposure and HLA in healthy donors. PCR primers comprised 60 Vbeta and 13 Jbeta primers. Only in-frame clones appear in the TCRdb table, and some are missing; sequencing was by immunoSEQ multiplex PCR. The data hold over 150,000 clones, with more than 70% observed a single time. CDR1 MNHEY and CDR2 SMNVEV come from the germline V gene (reference sequence). V lost 5 bases to trimming and J lost 9 bases, with 23 bases between them. The CDR3 totals 16 residues. These donors, healthy bone marrow donors, were studied. The material sequenced was PBMCs. The TCR comes from a boy aged 2-9 years in good health and CMV-seronegative. This chain uses TRBV27 with TRBJ2-1; tentatively, D is TRBD2 (7 bases). CDR3 protein: CASSRLAAEGGGEQFF. CDR3 nucleotide sequence: TGTGCCAGCAGTAGACTCGCGGCTGAGGGAGGGGGTGAGCAGTTCTTC.